These 27 T cell receptor beta chains came from one sample sequenced in a study of blood T cell repertoires in COVID-19. Repertoires were generated with immunoSEQ multiplex PCR, while TCRdb's copy carries only in-frame clones and drops some. Counted here are approximately 250,000 clones, under 85% occurring once; the ten biggest clones make up more than 5.5%. Sequencing was performed on peripheral blood. Receptors were obtained from a human donor in a cohort sampled during active COVID-19.

The V and J genes are TRBV24-1 and TRBJ2-1, with 8 nucleotides matching TRBD2. J gave up 13 bases and V 3 bases, and 4 bases lay outside the gene matches. Germline V gives CDR1 KGHDR, CDR2 SFDVKD. The CDR3 runs to 12 residues. CDR3 bases: TGTGCCACCAGTGATGCCGGGACTAGTCAGTTCTTC. Protein product: CATSDAGTSQFF.

This clone was counted a few times. The chain joins TRBV9 to TRBJ2-3; D ambiguous. Germline values: CDR1 SGDLS, CDR2 YYNGEE. V lost 0 bases, J lost 6 bases, and 8 bases lay in between. There are 13 residues in the CDR3. CDR3 DNA sequence: TGTGCCAGCAGCGTAGGCAGGTCGGATACGCAGTATTTT. Protein sequence: CASSVGRSDTQYF.

DNA of the CDR3: TGTGCCAGCACAGGGAATCCTGGGGCCAACGTCCTGACTTTC. It codes for CASTGNPGANVLTF. The chain combines TRBV3-1 (or the pseudogene TRBV3-2) with TRBJ2-6; maybe TRBD1 (5 bases). Between the trimmed V and J ends, which lost 7 bases and 2 bases, there was a span of 9 bases. Germline V gene lookup returns CDR1 LGHDT and CDR2 YNNKEL (reference sequence). This CDR3 spans 14 amino acids.

The rearrangement joins TRBV25-1 to TRBJ2-6, with D possibly being TRBD2 (5 bases). Deletions cut 2 bases from V and 0 bases from J, with 8 bases between. Germline CDR1 MGHDK, CDR2 SYGVNS. CDR3 length equals 16 residues. The CDR3 protein is CASSEGGSSGANVLTF. CDR3 nucleotides: TGTGCCAGCAGTGAAGGTGGGAGCTCTGGGGCCAACGTCCTGACTTTC. The full variable domain, its missing parts supplied by reference TRBV25-1 and TRBJ2-6, is EADIYQTPRYLVIGTGKKITLECSQTMGHDKMYWYQQDPGMELHLIHYSYGVNSTEKGDLSSESTVSRIRTEHFPLTLESARPSHTSQYLCASSEGGSSGANVLTFGAGSRLTVL.

This clone appeared a few times. This chain joins TRBV19 and TRBJ2-7; 8 positions match TRBD1. Trimming cost V 8 bases and J 5 bases; bases outside gene matches: 8. The germline V gene encodes CDR1 LNHDA and CDR2 SQIVND (reference sequence). The CDR3 totals 13 residues. This CDR3 is CASALSGGDEQYF. In DNA, the CDR3 is TGTGCCAGTGCCCTCTCAGGGGGCGACGAGCAGTACTTC.

This sequence joins TRBV18 and TRBJ2-3; 7 bases map to TRBD1. The CDR3 has 16 amino acids. CDR1 and CDR2 (germline): KGHSH, LQKENI. Trimming at V came to 4 bases and at J to 0 bases, leaving 7 bases not matched to a gene. CDR3 residues: CASSQLQGESTDTQYF. CDR3 in DNA: TGTGCCAGCTCACAACTGCAGGGGGAAAGCACAGATACGCAGTATTTT.

V is TRBV5-5 and J is TRBJ2-7; 9 bases align to TRBD1. Germline V gene lookup returns CDR1 SGHKS and CDR2 YYEKEE (reference sequence). The length of the CDR3 is 16 residues. The V gene end was trimmed by 4 bases and the J gene end by 4 bases; junction bases not matched to a gene: 12. The DNA for the CDR3 is TGTGCCAGCAGCATAGATCCCGGGACAGGGACATACGAGCAGTACTTC. Its protein is CASSIDPGTGTYEQYF.

The chain couples TRBV27 to TRBJ2-1, with D maybe TRBD2 (7 bases). CDR1 and CDR2 (germline): MNHEY, SMNVEV (reference sequence). The CDR3 runs to 13 residues. Trimming cost V 6 bases and J 7 bases, with 13 bases left between them. CDR3 sequence reads: CASRWRGGNEQFF. CDR3 coding DNA: TGTGCCAGCAGGTGGAGGGGGGGAAATGAGCAGTTCTTC.

The rearrangement uses TRBV28 and TRBJ2-2; 10 nucleotides align to TRBD1. This CDR3 region has 18 residues. CDR1 and CDR2 (germline): MDHEN, SYDVKM. V lost 6 bases, J lost 5 bases, and 15 bases stayed unmatched. The CDR3 sequence is CASRLRQGAFVRTGELFF. CDR3 in DNA: TGTGCCAGCAGGTTAAGACAGGGGGCCTTTGTGAGGACCGGGGAGCTGTTTTTT.

This chain connects TRBV3-1 (or the pseudogene TRBV3-2) to TRBJ2-5; 13 bases map to TRBD2. Germline V gene lookup returns CDR1 LGHDT and CDR2 YNNKEL (reference sequence). The CDR3 contains 16 residues. V lost 5 bases, J lost 5 bases, and 8 bases stayed unmatched. DNA for the CDR3: TGTGCCAGCAGCTGGACTAGCGGGAGATTAGGTGAGACCCAGTACTTC. It encodes CASSWTSGRLGETQYF.

J is TRBJ1-1 and V is TRBV30; the D gene is possibly TRBD1 (5 bases). Germline loops: CDR1 GTSNPN, CDR2 SVGIG (reference sequence). There are 15 residues in the CDR3. Trimming took off 0 bases at V and 4 bases at J, with 15 bases between the two ends. The CDR3, as DNA: TGTGCCTGGAGTGTGAAGTCGGTGGGGGGCACTGAAGCTTTCTTT. This gives the protein CAWSVKSVGGTEAFF.

This chain connects TRBV15 to TRBJ2-3; 7 bases agree with TRBD2. CDR3 size: 17 residues. The trim removed 0 bases at V and 1 base at J, leaving 7 bases unmatched. The V gene's germline CDR1 is LNHNV and CDR2 YYDKDF (reference sequence). The CDR3 sequence: CATSRDGAGQRTDTQYF. The CDR3 nucleotides read TGTGCCACCAGCAGAGATGGAGCGGGGCAACGCACAGATACGCAGTATTTT.

Of note for this clone: A much more abundant neighbour one base away suggests this may be a read error. The chain combines TRBV7-6 with TRBJ2-3, with D hard to call. The CDR3 sequence is 14 residues long. Germline V gene data show CDR1 as SGHVS and CDR2 as FNYEAQ. Trimming took 0 bases from V and 1 from J, leaving 5 bases between them. CDR3 nucleotide sequence: TGTGCCAGCAGCTTAGCGATAGGCACAGATACGCAGTATTTT. This encodes CASSLAIGTDTQYF.

Concerning this clone: This same CDR3 is encoded by further DNA sequences in the sample. The chain carries TRBV10-1 and TRBJ2-5; a possible D gene is TRBD1 (5 bases). Germline CDR1 and CDR2: WNHNN and SYGVQD (reference sequence). V shed 4 bases and J shed 2 bases, with 8 bases lying between them. This CDR3 is built from 13 residues. CDR3 coding DNA: TGCGCCAGCAGTGGGGCAGGGCAAGAGACCCAGTACTTC. As protein: CASSGAGQETQYF.

The J gene is TRBJ1-2, the V gene TRBV4-1; D uncertain. Trimming shortened V by 0 bases and J by 0 bases, and 5 bases separated the two germline ends. This CDR3 has 14 amino acids. CDR1 is MGHRA, CDR2 YSYEKL, per germline. CDR3 residues: CASSQDPANYGYTF. The CDR3 DNA reads TGCGCCAGCAGCCAAGATCCGGCTAACTATGGCTACACCTTC.

This clone was counted a few times. This chain uses TRBV11-2 with TRBJ2-7; a possible D gene is TRBD2 (8 bases). This CDR3 contains 17 residues. CDR1 SGHAT and CDR2 FQNNGV come from the germline V gene. V shed 1 base and J shed 6 bases, with 22 bases lying between them. The CDR3 reads CASSLGQGGSGNGEQYF. For the CDR3, the DNA is TGTGCCAGCAGCTTAGGACAGGGTGGTAGCGGGAACGGCGAGCAGTACTTC.

The CDR3 region is CASSEPMRGYGYTF. The CDR3 bases are TGTGCCAGCAGTGAACCGATGCGCGGCTATGGCTACACCTTC. This chain connects TRBV2 to TRBJ1-2; D uncertain. CDR3 size: 14 residues. Deletions cut 2 bases from V and 4 bases from J, with 11 bases between. The germline CDR1 and CDR2 sequences are SNHLY and FYNNEI.

The chain employs TRBV5-1 and TRBJ2-7, with D possibly matching TRBD2 (5 bases). This CDR3 is built from 18 residues. V lost 2 bases to trimming and J lost 6 bases, with 27 bases between them. Per germline, CDR1 SGHRS and CDR2 YFSETQ. The DNA for the CDR3 is TGCGCCAGCAGCTTTCAGTCCTTGCGGGCACTAACCATCGCCGAGCAGTACTTC. It codes for CASSFQSLRALTIAEQYF.

The CDR3: CASSLTSGGNEQFF. The CDR3 nucleotides read TGTGCCAGCAGTCTCACTAGCGGGGGGAATGAGCAGTTCTTC. V is TRBV6-4 and J is TRBJ2-1, with 12 bases identical to TRBD2. The germline V gene encodes CDR1 MRHNA and CDR2 SNTAGT. The CDR3 extends over 14 amino acids. The V gene end was trimmed by 5 bases and the J gene end by 7 bases; junction bases not matched to a gene: 3.

This clone was detected many times. This chain connects TRBV6-5 to TRBJ1-5; 7 bases are shared with TRBD1. From germline, CDR1 is MNHEY and CDR2 SVGAGI. The ends lost 8 bases at V and 3 bases at J; junction bases unmatched: 4. The CDR3 is made up of 13 amino acids. This CDR3 reads CASGTGANQPQHF. In nucleotides, the CDR3 is TGTGCCAGCGGAACAGGGGCCAATCAGCCCCAGCATTTT.

The chain combines TRBV7-9 with TRBJ1-1, with unresolved D. Germline lookup yields CDR1 SEHNR and CDR2 FQNEAQ (reference sequence). The CDR3 covers 14 residues. Trimming removed 0 bases at V and 10 bases at J, with 15 bases between. CDR3 sequence (DNA): TGTGCCAGCAGCTTAGCGGCACATGGTGGCACAGCTTTCTTT. This gives the protein CASSLAAHGGTAFF.

The J gene is TRBJ2-3, the V gene TRBV5-4, with D possibly being TRBD1 (6 bases). The V end lost 0 bases, the J end lost 2 bases, and 13 bases lay between the germline ends. The germline V gene has CDR1 SGHNT and CDR2 YYREEE (reference sequence). The CDR3 runs 16 residues. CDR3 residues: CASSLGGQSITDTQYF. DNA of the CDR3: TGTGCCAGCAGCTTGGGGGGGCAGAGCATCACAGATACGCAGTATTTT. Drawing the rest from reference TRBV5-4 and TRBJ2-3, the complete variable domain is ETGVTQSPTHLIKTRGQQVTLRCSSQSGHNTVSWYQQALGQGPQFIFQYYREEENGRGNFPPRFSGLQFPNYSSELNVNALELDDSALYLCASSLGGQSITDTQYFGPGTRLTVL.

Here the CDR3 DNA reads TGTGCCAGCAGCTCCCTCCTTCTAGCGGGAGGGCTGTACCAAGAGACCCAGTACTTC. Translation gives CASSSLLLAGGLYQETQYF. The chain is built from TRBV7-9 and TRBJ2-5; 12 bases line up with TRBD2. The CDR3 is made up of 19 amino acids. Germline V gives CDR1 SEHNR, CDR2 FQNEAQ (reference sequence). Trimming cost V 4 bases and J 0 bases; bases outside gene matches: 12.

A single count supports this clone. The genes are TRBV5-8 and TRBJ2-5; 10 bases align to TRBD2. The CDR3 consists of 15 residues. The V segment lost 2 bases and the J segment 1 base; nucleotides outside the gene matches: 2. CDR1 and CDR2 from the germline V gene are SGHTS and YDEGEE. CDR3 in DNA: TGTGCCAGCAGCTTAGCGGGAGGGGCCCAAGAGACCCAGTACTTC. Encoded protein: CASSLAGGAQETQYF.

This rearrangement joins TRBV21-1 to TRBJ1-2; the table gives TRBD1 as D, unverified against the DNA. TRBV21-1 corresponds to a pseudogene. The length of the CDR3 is 15 residues. The DNA of the CDR3 is TGTGCCAGCAGCAAGCAGGGGACAGATAACTATGGCTACACCTTC. This encodes CASSKQGTDNYGYTF.

The chain links TRBV7-6 to TRBJ1-1, with TRBD1 matching 9 bases. J was trimmed by 0 bases and V by 1 base; bases with no gene match: 3. This CDR3 has 16 amino acids. CDR1 is SGHVS, CDR2 FNYEAQ, per germline. CDR3 loop: CASSLGGTGMNTEAFF. In nucleotides, the CDR3 is TGTGCCAGCAGCTTAGGGGGGACAGGGATGAACACTGAAGCTTTCTTT. The whole variable domain, remainder taken from reference TRBV7-6 and TRBJ1-1, is GAGVSQSPRYKVTKRGQDVALRCDPISGHVSLYWYRQALGQGPEFLTYFNYEAQQDKSGLPNDRFSAERPEGSISTLTIQRTEQRDSAMYRCASSLGGTGMNTEAFFGQGTRLTVV.

This clone was seen a few times. The chain employs TRBV28 and TRBJ2-7; no definite D call. In germline, CDR1 is MDHEN, CDR2 SYDVKM. The CDR3 totals 14 residues. The V end lost 6 bases, the J end lost 4 bases, and 16 bases lay between the germline ends. The CDR3 loop reads CASRKEPIIYEQYF. CDR3 in DNA: TGTGCCAGCAGAAAGGAGCCGATCATTTACGAGCAGTACTTC.